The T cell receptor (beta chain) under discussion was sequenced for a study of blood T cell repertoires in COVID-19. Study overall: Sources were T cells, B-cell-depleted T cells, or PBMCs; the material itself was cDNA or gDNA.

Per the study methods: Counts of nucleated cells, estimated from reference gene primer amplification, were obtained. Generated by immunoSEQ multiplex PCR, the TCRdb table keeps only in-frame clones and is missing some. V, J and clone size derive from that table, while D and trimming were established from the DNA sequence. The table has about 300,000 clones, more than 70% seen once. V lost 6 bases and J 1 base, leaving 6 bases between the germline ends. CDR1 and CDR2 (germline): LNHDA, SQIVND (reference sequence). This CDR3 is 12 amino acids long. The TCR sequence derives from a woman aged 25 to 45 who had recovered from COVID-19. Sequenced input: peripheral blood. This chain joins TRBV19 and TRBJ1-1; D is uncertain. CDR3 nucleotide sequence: TGTGCCAGTAGGGCAGGGAACACTGAAGCTTTCTTT. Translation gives CASRAGNTEAFF. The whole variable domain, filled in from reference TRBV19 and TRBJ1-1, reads DGGITQSPKYLFRKEGQNVTLSCEQNLNHDAMYWYRQDPGQGLRLIYYSQIVNDFQKGDIAEGYSVSREKKESFPLTVTSAQKNPTAFYLCASRAGNTEAFFGQGTRLTVV.